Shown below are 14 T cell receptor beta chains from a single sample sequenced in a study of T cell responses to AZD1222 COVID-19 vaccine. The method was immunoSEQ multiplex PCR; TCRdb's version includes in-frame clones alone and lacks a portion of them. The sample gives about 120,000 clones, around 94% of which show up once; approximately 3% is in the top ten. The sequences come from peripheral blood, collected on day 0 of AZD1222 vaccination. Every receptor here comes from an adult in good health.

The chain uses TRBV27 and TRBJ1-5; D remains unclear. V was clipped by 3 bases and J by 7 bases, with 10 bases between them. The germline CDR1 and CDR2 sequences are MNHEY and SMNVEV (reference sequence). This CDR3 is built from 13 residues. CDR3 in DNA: TGTGCCAGCAGTTTCGTAGGGAACCAGCCCCAGCATTTT. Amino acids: CASSFVGNQPQHF.

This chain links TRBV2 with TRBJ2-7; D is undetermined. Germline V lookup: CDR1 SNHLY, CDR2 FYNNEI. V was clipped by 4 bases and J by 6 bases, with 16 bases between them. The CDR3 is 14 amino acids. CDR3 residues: CASSVYGSSSEQYF. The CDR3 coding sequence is TGTGCCAGCAGTGTCTATGGGTCGTCGTCCGAGCAGTACTTC. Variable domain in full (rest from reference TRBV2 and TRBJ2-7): EPEVTQTPSHQVTQMGQEVILRCVPISNHLYFYWYRQILGQKVEFLVSFYNNEISEKSEIFDDQFSVERPDGSNFTLKIRSTKLEDSAMYFCASSVYGSSSEQYFGPGTRLTVT.

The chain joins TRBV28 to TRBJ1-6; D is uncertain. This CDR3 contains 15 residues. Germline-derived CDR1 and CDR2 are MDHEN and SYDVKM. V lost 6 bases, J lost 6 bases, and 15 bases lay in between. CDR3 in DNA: TGTGCCAGCAGACACGGAACGACCATTAATTCACCCCTCCACTTT. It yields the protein CASRHGTTINSPLHF.

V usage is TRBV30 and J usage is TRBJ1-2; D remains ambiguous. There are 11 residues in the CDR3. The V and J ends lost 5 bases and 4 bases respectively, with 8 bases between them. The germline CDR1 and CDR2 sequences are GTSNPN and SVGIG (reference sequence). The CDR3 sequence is CAWGQLYGYTF. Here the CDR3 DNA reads TGTGCCTGGGGCCAACTCTATGGCTACACCTTC.

DNA for the CDR3: TGTGCCAGCGGTCAGGTTGCAGGAAGTACTGAAGCTTTCTTT. Translation: CASGQVAGSTEAFF. The rearrangement joins TRBV25-1 to TRBJ1-1; the D is unclear. This CDR3 has 14 residues. CDR1 is MGHDK and CDR2 is SYGVNS in the germline V gene. V was clipped by 8 bases and J by 5 bases, with 18 bases between them.

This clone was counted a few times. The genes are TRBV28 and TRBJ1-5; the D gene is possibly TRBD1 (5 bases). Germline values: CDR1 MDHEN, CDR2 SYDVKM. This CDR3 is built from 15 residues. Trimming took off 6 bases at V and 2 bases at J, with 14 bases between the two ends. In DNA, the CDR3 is TGTGCCAGCAGCCTCCCAGGGTTGGGCAATCAGCCCCAGCATTTT. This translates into CASSLPGLGNQPQHF.

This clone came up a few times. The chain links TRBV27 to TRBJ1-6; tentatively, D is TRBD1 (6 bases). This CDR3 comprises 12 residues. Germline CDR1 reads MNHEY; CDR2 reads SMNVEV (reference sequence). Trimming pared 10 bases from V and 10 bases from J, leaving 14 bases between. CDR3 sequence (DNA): TGTGCCACCTCCGAAAGGGGGTCACCCCTCCACTTT. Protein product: CATSERGSPLHF.

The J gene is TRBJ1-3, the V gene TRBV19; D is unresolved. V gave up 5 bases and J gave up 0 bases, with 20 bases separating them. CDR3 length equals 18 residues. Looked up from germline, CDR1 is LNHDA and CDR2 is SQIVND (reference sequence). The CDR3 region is CASSQDRTSSGSGNTIYF. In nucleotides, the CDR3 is TGTGCCAGTAGTCAAGACCGGACCTCATCAGGCTCTGGAAACACCATATATTTT.

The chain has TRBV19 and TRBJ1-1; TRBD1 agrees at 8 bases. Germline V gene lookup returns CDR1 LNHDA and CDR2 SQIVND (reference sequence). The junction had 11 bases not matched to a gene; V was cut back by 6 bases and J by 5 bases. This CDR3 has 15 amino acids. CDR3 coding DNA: TGTGCCAGTAGGGCCTCAGGGGGCGCCGGGACTGAAGCTTTCTTT. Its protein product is CASRASGGAGTEAFF.

CDR3 nucleotides: TGTGCCAGCAGTAGTGCTAGCGGTACCTACGAGCAGTACTTC. Its protein is CASSSASGTYEQYF. This sequence joins TRBV2 and TRBJ2-7; 7 bases align to TRBD2. The V gene end was trimmed by 5 bases and the J gene end by 2 bases; junction bases not matched to a gene: 6. The CDR3 consists of 14 residues. From germline, CDR1 is SNHLY and CDR2 FYNNEI.

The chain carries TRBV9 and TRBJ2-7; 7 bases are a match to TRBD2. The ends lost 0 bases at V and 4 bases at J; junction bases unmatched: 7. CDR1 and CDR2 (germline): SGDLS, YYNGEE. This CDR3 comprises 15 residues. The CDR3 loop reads CASSVGLTSEYEQYF. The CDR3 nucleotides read TGTGCCAGCAGCGTAGGGCTAACTAGCGAGTACGAGCAGTACTTC.

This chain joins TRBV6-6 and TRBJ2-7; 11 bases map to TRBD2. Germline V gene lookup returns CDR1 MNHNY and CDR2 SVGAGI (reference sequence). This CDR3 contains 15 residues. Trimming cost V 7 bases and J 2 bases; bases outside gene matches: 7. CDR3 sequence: CASTQATSGAYEQYF. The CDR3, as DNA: TGTGCCAGCACCCAAGCGACTAGCGGGGCCTACGAGCAGTACTTC.

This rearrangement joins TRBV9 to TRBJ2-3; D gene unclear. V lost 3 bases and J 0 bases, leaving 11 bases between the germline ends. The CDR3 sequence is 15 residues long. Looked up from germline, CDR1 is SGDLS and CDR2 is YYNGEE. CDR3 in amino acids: CASSAVAQSTDTQYF. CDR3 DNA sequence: TGTGCCAGCAGCGCAGTGGCGCAGAGCACAGATACGCAGTATTTT. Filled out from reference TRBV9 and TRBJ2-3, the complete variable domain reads DSGVTQTPKHLITATGQRVTLRCSPRSGDLSVYWYQQSLDQGLQFLIQYYNGEERAKGNILERFSAQQFPDLHSELNLSSLELGDSALYFCASSAVAQSTDTQYFGPGTRLTVL.

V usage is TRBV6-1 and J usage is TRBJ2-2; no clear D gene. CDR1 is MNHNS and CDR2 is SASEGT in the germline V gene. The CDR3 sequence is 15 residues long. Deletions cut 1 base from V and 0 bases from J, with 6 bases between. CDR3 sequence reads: CASSEGSANTGELFF. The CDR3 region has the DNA TGTGCCAGCAGTGAAGGGTCCGCGAACACCGGGGAGCTGTTTTTT.